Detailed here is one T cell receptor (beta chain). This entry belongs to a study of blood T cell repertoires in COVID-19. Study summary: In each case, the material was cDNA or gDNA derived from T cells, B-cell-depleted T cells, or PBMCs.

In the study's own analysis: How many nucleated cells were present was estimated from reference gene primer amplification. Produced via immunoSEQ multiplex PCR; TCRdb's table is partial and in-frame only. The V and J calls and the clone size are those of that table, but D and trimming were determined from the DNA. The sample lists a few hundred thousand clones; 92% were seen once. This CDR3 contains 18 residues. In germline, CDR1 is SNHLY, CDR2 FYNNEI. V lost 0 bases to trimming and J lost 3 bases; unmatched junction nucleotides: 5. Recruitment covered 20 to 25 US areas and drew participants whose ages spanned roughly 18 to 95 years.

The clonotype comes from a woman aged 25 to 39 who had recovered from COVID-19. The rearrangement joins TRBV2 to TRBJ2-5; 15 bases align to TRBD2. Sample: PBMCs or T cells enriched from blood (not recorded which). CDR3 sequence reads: CASSEAVGLAGGEETQYF. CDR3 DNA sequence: TGTGCCAGCAGTGAAGCGGTGGGACTAGCGGGGGGTGAAGAGACCCAGTACTTC.